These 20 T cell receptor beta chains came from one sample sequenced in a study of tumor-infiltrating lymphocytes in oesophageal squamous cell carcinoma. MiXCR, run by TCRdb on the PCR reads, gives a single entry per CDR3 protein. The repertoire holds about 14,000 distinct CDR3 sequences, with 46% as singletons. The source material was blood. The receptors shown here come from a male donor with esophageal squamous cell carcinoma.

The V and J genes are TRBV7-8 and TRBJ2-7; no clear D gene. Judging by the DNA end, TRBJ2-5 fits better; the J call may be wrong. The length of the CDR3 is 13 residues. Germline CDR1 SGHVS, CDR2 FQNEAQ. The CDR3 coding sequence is TGTGCCAGCAGCTTCAGCGTGGGAGAGACCCAGTACTTC. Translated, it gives CASSFSVGETQYF.

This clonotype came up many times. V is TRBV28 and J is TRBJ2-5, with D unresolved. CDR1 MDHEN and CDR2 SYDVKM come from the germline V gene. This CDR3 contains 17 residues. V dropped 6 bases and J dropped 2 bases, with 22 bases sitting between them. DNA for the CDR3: TGTGCCAGCAGCCCCTCGGGTCGTGAATACGGACAAGAGACCCAGTACTTC. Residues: CASSPSGREYGQETQYF.

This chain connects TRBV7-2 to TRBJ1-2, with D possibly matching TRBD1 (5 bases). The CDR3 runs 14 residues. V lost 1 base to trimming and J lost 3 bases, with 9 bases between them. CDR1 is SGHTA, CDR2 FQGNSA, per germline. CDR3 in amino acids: CASSLDRMDYGYTF. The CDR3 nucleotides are TGTGCCAGCAGCTTAGACAGGATGGACTATGGCTACACCTTC. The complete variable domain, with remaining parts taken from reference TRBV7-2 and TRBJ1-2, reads GAGVSQSPSNKVTEKGKDVELRCDPISGHTALYWYRQSLGQGLEFLIYFQGNSAPDKSGLPSDRFSAERTGGSVSTLTIQRTQQEDSAVYLCASSLDRMDYGYTFGSGTRLTVV.

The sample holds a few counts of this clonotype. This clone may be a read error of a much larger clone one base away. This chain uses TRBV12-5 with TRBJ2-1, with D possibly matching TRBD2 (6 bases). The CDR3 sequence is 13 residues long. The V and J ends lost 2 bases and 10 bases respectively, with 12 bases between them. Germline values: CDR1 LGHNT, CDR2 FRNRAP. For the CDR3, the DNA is TGTGCTAGTGGTTTGTTCAGCGGGTTCGAGCAGTTCTTC. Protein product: CASGLFSGFEQFF.

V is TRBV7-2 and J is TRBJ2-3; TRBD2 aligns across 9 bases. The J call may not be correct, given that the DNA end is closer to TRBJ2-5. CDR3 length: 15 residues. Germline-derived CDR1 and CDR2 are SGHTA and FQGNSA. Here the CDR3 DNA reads TGTGCCAGCAGGATGACTAGCGGAGACGAAGAGACCCAGTACTTC. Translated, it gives CASRMTSGDEETQYF.

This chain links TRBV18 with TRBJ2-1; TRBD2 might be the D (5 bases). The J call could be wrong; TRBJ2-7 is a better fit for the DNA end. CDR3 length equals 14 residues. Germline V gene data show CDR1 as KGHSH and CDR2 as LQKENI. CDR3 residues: CASSPLDLDYEQYF. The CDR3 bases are TGTGCCAGCTCACCATTGGACTTAGACTACGAGCAGTACTTC.

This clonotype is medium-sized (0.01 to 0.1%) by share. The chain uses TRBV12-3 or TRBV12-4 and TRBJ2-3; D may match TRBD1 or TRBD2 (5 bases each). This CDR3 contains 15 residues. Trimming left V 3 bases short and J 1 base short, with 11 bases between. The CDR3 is CASSFGAGGTDTQYF. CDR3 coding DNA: TGTGCCAGCAGTTTCGGGGCTGGGGGCACAGATACGCAGTATTTT.

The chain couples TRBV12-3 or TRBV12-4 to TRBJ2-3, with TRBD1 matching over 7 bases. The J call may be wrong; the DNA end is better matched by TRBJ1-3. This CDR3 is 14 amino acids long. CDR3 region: CASSLTGTGNTIYF. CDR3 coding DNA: TGTGCCAGCAGTCTGACAGGGACTGGAAACACCATATATTTT.

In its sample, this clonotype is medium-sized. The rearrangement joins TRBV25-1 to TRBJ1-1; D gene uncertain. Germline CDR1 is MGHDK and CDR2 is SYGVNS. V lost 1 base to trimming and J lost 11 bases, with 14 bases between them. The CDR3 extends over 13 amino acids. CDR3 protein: CASSESTLRRAFF. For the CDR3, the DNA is TGTGCCAGCAGTGAATCGACACTTCGGAGGGCTTTCTTT.

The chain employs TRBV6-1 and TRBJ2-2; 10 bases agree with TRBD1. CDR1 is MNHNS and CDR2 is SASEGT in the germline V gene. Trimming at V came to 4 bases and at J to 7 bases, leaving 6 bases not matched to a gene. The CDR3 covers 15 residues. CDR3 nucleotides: TGTGCCAGCAGTGGTAGACAGGGGGCGGACGGGGAGCTGTTTTTT. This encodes CASSGRQGADGELFF.

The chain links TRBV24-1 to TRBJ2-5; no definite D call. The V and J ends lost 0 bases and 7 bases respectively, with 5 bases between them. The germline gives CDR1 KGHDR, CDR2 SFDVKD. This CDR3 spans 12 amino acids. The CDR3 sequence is CATSDLQATQYF. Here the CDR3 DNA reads TGTGCCACCAGTGATTTGCAGGCGACCCAGTACTTC.

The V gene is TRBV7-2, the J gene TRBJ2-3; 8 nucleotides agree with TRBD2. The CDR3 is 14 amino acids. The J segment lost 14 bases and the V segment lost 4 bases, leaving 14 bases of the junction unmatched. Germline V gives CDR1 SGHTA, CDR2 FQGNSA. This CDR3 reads CASSSREESRELYF. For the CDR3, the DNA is TGTGCCAGCAGCTCGCGGGAGGAATCCAGGGAGCTGTATTTT.

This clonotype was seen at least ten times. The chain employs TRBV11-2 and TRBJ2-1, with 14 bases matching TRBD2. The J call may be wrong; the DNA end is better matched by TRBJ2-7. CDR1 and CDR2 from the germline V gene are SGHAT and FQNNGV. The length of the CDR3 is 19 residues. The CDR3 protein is CASSPGTSGRSRVYNEQYF. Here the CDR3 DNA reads TGTGCCAGCAGCCCAGGGACTAGCGGGAGATCTCGGGTCTACAATGAGCAGTACTTC.

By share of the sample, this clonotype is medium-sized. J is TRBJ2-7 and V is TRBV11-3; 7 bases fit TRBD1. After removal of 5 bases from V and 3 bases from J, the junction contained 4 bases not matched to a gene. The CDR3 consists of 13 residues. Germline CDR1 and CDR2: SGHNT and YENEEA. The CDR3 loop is CASSRDSFYEQYF. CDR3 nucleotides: TGTGCCAGCAGCCGGGACAGCTTCTACGAGCAGTACTTC.

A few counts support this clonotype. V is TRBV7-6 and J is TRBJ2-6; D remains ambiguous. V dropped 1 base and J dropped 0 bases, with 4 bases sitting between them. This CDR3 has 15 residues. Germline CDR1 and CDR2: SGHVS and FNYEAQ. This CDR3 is CASSLGSSGANVLTF. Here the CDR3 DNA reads TGTGCCAGCAGCTTAGGCAGCTCTGGGGCCAACGTCCTGACTTTC.

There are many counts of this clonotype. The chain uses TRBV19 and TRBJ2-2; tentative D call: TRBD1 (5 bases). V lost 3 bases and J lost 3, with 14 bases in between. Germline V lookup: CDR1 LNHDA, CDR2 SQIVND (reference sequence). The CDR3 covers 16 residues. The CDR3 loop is CASSMRKGKDTGELFF. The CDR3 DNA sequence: TGTGCCAGTAGTATGAGAAAGGGGAAGGACACCGGGGAGCTGTTTTTT. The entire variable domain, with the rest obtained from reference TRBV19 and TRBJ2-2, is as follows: DGGITQSPKYLFRKEGQNVTLSCEQNLNHDAMYWYRQDPGQGLRLIYYSQIVNDFQKGDIAEGYSVSREKKESFPLTVTSAQKNPTAFYLCASSMRKGKDTGELFFGEGSRLTVL.

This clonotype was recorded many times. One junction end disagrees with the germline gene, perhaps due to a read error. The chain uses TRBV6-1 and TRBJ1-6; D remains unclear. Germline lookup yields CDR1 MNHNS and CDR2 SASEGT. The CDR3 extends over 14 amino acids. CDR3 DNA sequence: TGTGCCAGCAGTTTTGGGCAACATAATTCACCCCTCCACTTC. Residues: CASSFGQHNSPLHF.

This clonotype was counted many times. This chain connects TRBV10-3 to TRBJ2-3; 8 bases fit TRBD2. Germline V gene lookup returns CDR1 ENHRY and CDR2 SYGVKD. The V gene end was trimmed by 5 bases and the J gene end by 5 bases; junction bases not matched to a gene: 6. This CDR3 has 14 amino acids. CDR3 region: CAISSSGSLDTQYF. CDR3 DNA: TGTGCCATCAGTAGCAGCGGGAGTTTAGATACGCAGTATTTT.

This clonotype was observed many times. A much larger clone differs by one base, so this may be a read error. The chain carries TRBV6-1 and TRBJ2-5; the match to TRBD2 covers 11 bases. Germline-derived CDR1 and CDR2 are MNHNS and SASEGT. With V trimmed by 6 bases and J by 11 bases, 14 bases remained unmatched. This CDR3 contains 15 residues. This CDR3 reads CASRLTSGGYNEQYF. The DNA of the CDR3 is TGTGCCAGCAGACTTACTAGCGGGGGATACAATGAGCAGTACTTC.

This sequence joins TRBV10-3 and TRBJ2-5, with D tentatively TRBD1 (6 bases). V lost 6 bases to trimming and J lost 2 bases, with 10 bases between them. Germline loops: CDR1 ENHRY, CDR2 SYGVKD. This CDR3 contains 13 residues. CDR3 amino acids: CAISAGQQETQYF. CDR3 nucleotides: TGTGCCATCAGCGCTGGACAGCAAGAGACCCAGTACTTC.